This T cell receptor (beta chain) was sequenced in a study of T cell changes during pregnancy in multiple sclerosis. The repertoire was sequenced with immunoSEQ multiplex PCR; TCRdb's copy has only in-frame clones and lacks some. In the table there are about 21,000 clones, 75% to 90% of which are singletons. After removal of 0 bases from V and 5 bases from J, the junction contained 3 bases not matched to a gene. CDR1 SGDLS and CDR2 YYNGEE come from the germline V gene. The CDR3 loop spans 15 amino acids. This sample comprised CD4+ T cells from peripheral blood mononuclear cells, obtained in the first trimester of pregnancy. The rearrangement uses TRBV9 and TRBJ1-5, with 9 bases lining up with TRBD1. This sequence was found in a female donor in good health, enrolled as a control in a pregnancy study. The CDR3 is CASSVEDRGDQPQHF. The DNA for the CDR3 is TGTGCCAGCAGCGTAGAGGACAGGGGCGATCAGCCCCAGCATTTT.